The T cell receptor (beta chain) described here comes from a study of T cell clonality in common variable immunodeficiency. Study conclusions and caveats: Reportedly, TCR beta sequences from common variable immunodeficiency showed fewer deletions and N-nucleotide insertions.

Most patients and controls had Caucasian heritage. This clone occurred many times. Its antigen is not known. Libraries were prepared by immunoSEQ multiplex PCR; TCRdb keeps only in-frame clonotypes and omits some of them. This repertoire holds approximately 28,000 clones, and none appear only once. Sequencing was done on a sample of peripheral blood mononuclear cells. The receptor was isolated from a human donor with common variable immunodeficiency.

The CDR3 protein is CASSIEKKDRVVPGELFF. Incomplete CDR3 DNA: TGTGCCAGTAGTATAGAAAAGAAAGACAGGGTAGTCCCCGGGGAG. This sequence joins TRBV19 and TRBJ2-2, with 7 bases matching TRBD1. The read ends 3 residues before the CDR3 terminus; that terminus is restored from the germline J gene. J gave up 6 bases and V 0 bases, and 13 bases lay outside the gene matches. Germline CDR1 reads LNHDA; CDR2 reads SQIVND (reference sequence). The CDR3 totals 18 residues.